The 5 T cell receptor beta chains below all came from one sample that was sequenced in a study of T-cell reconstitution after alpha-beta-depleted transplantation in children. Using unique molecular identifiers, the investigators prepared the TCRbeta library. TCRdb recomputed calls from the PCR reads with MiXCR, one row per CDR3 protein. The data show hundreds of thousands of distinct CDR3 sequences, roughly 17% seen once. Here the sequenced sample was PBMCs from the stem cell graft donor, taken from the stem cell graft. Receptors were obtained from a human donor who donated a stem cell graft to a child with acute myeloid leukemia.

The rearrangement uses TRBV30 and TRBJ2-7; no clear D gene. The CDR3 spans 11 residues. Between the trimmed V and J ends, which lost 2 bases and 5 bases, there was a span of 7 bases. The germline CDR1 and CDR2 sequences are GTSNPN and SVGIG (reference sequence). CDR3 loop: CAWSKRDEQYF. The CDR3, as DNA: TGTGCCTGGAGTAAACGTGACGAGCAGTACTTC.

Note on this clonotype: A much larger clone lies a single base off, so this may be a read error. The CDR3 is CSARERGLPEAF. CDR3 nucleotide sequence: TGCAGTGCTAGAGAACGCGGGCTCCCTGAGGCCTTC. V and J are TRBV20-1 and TRBJ2-5; TRBD2 is a possible D gene (5 bases). The CDR3 contains 12 residues. CDR1 is DFQATT and CDR2 is SNEGSKA in the germline V gene (reference sequence).

This clonotype has a count of ten or more. CDR3 loop: CASSPGQGGNTEAFF. CDR3 nucleotide sequence: TGTGCCAGCTCACCCGGACAGGGGGGGAACACTGAAGCTTTCTTT. The chain uses TRBV18 and TRBJ1-1, with TRBD1 identical over 10 bases. Germline CDR1 reads KGHSH; CDR2 reads LQKENI. The CDR3 spans 15 residues. Unmatched junction bases numbered 2, after V lost 3 bases and J lost 1 base.

Only a few counts were recorded for this clonotype. CDR3 in DNA: TGTGCCACCAGGGACAGGGGGACGACAGATACGCAGTATTTT. It yields the protein CATRDRGTTDTQYF. This chain links TRBV24-1 with TRBJ2-3; 10 bases line up with TRBD1. The CDR3 has 14 amino acids. Losses at the gene ends were 7 bases for V and 3 bases for J; bases not matched to a gene: 3. Germline CDR1 KGHDR, CDR2 SFDVKD.

This chain uses TRBV5-1 with TRBJ2-3; D gene ambiguous. The CDR3 has 15 residues. V was pared by 3 bases and J by 2 bases, with 13 bases between. CDR1 is SGHRS and CDR2 is YFSETQ in the germline V gene. CDR3 coding DNA: TGCGCCAGCAGCTGGCGAATGAACCCCACAGATACGCAGTATTTT. Translated, it gives CASSWRMNPTDTQYF.